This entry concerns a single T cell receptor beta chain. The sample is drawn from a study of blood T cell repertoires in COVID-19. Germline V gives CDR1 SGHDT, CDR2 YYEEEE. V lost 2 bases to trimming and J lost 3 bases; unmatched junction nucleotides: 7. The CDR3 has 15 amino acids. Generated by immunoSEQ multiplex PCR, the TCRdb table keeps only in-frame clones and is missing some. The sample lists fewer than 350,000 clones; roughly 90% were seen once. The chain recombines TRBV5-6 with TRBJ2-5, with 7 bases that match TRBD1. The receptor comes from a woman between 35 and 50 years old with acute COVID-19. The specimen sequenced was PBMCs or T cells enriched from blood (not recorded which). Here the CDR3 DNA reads TGTGCCAGCAGCTTCATCGGGACAGATAAAGAGACCCAGTACTTC. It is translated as CASSFIGTDKETQYF.